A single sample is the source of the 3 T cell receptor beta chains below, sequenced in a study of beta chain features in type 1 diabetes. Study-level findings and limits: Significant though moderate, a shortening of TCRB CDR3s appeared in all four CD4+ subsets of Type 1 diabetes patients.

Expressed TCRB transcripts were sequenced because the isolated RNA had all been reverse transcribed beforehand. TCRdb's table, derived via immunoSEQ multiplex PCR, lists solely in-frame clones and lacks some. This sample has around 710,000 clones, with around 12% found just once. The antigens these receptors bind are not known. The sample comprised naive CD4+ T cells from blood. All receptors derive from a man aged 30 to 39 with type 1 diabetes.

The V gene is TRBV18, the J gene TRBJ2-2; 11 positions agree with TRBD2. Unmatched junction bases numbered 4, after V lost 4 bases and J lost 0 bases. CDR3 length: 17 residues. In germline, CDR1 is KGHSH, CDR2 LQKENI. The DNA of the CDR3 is TGTGCCAGCTCACTACAGACTAGCGGGGCGAACACCGGGGAGCTGTTTTTT. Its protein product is CASSLQTSGANTGELFF.

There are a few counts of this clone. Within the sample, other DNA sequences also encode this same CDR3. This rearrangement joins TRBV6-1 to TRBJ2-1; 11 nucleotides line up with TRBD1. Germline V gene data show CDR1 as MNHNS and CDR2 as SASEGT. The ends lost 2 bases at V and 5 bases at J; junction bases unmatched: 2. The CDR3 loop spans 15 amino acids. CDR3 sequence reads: CASSEPGQGDNEQFF. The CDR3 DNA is TGTGCCAGCAGTGAACCGGGACAGGGGGACAATGAGCAGTTCTTC.

CDR3 residues: CASSLAGGNNEQFF. As DNA, the CDR3 is TGTGCCAGCAGCCTAGCGGGGGGGAACAATGAGCAGTTCTTC. The rearrangement links TRBV6-5 to TRBJ2-1; 12 bases line up with TRBD2. The CDR3 contains 14 residues. J lost 5 bases, V lost 6 bases, and 2 bases had no gene match. Looked up from germline, CDR1 is MNHEY and CDR2 is SVGAGI.